This T cell receptor (beta chain) was retrieved from a study of T cell changes during pregnancy in multiple sclerosis. Measured with immunoSEQ multiplex PCR; TCRdb has only the in-frame clones, and not every one. The sample includes some 41,000 clones, about 88% of them seen just once. The sequence came from a female donor with multiple sclerosis, enrolled in a pregnancy study. Sequencing used CD4+ T cells from peripheral blood mononuclear cells, obtained in the first trimester of pregnancy.

CDR3 residues: CASRRPPGGTDTQYF. In DNA, the CDR3 is TGTGCCAGCAGGAGGCCACCGGGGGGCACAGATACGCAGTATTTT. The chain joins TRBV6-1 to TRBJ2-3; TRBD2 might be the D (6 bases). CDR1 is MNHNS and CDR2 is SASEGT in the germline V gene. This CDR3 is built from 15 residues. Trimming pared 6 bases from V and 1 base from J, leaving 14 bases between.